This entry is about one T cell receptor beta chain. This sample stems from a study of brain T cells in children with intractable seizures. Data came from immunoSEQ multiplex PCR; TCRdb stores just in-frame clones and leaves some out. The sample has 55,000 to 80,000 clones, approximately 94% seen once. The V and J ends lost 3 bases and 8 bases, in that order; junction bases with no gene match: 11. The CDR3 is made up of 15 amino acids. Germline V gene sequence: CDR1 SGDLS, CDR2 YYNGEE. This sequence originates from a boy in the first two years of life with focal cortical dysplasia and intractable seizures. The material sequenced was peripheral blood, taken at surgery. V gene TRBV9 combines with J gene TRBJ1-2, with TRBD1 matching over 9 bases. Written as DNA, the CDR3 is TGTGCCAGCAGCGCAGGAGCCGACAGGGGGTTCGGCTACACCTTC. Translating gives CASSAGADRGFGYTF.